This T cell receptor beta chain was identified during a study of Ad26.COV2.S vaccination and SARS-CoV-2 variants. Findings and caveats of the study: People who got the vaccine had more spike-specific TCR breadth than people who got placebo.

The treatment was: 19 received Ad26.COV2.S at low or high dose, single or two shots; about 5 received placebo; per-sample allocation not given. The investigators took samples on day 63 after the first vaccine or placebo injection. An Ad26 vector that expressed Wuhan-strain SARS-CoV-2 spike constituted the vaccine. V was cut by 6 bases and J by 0 bases, with 14 bases left in between. CDR3 length: 15 residues. Germline CDR1 SGHAT, CDR2 FQNNGV. Using immunoSEQ multiplex PCR, the repertoire was profiled, and TCRdb retains in-frame clones only, with some absent. The profile shows fewer than 800,000 clones, about 90% of them singletons. This clone was seen only once. Its antigen is undetermined.

The genes are TRBV11-2 and TRBJ1-2; a weak D match, TRBD1 (5 bases). The material sequenced was peripheral blood, taken in a trial of Ad26.COV2.S vaccine versus placebo. This clonotype was sampled from a person aged 18-65 years who received the Ad26.COV2.S COVID-19 vaccine or a placebo. The CDR3 sequence is CASRSARQPNYGYTF. As DNA, the CDR3 is TGTGCCAGCAGATCCGCAAGACAGCCTAACTATGGCTACACCTTC.